This TCR beta chain was recovered during a study of Graves' ophthalmopathy and Graves' hyperthyroidism. The V and J ends lost 6 bases and 3 bases respectively, with 14 bases between them. Germline CDR1 reads WNHNN; CDR2 reads SYGVQD (reference sequence). This CDR3 spans 14 amino acids. What supplied the PBMCs was about 9.1 ml of fresh peripheral blood. This clonotype was picked up many times. Its target is unknown. RNA transcripts were the template, and TCR beta CDR3 regions were amplified from them. Second-round multiplex PCR came after a first-round RT-PCR that employed HTBI primers. TCRdb analysed the multiplex PCR reads with MiXCR anew, one entry per CDR3 protein. The sample has some 750,000 distinct CDR3 sequences, 40% seen once. Study-wide results and caveats: For predicting ophthalmopathy progression, the model had 55% to 71% sensitivity and 72.22% specificity.

This chain joins TRBV10-1 and TRBJ2-5; D is tentatively TRBD1 or TRBD2 (5 bases each). The sequenced sample was peripheral blood. This receptor was obtained from an adult man with Graves' ophthalmopathy. CDR3 loop: CASRPGTVEETQYF. Here the CDR3 DNA reads TGCGCCAGCAGGCCCGGGACGGTCGAAGAGACCCAGTACTTC.